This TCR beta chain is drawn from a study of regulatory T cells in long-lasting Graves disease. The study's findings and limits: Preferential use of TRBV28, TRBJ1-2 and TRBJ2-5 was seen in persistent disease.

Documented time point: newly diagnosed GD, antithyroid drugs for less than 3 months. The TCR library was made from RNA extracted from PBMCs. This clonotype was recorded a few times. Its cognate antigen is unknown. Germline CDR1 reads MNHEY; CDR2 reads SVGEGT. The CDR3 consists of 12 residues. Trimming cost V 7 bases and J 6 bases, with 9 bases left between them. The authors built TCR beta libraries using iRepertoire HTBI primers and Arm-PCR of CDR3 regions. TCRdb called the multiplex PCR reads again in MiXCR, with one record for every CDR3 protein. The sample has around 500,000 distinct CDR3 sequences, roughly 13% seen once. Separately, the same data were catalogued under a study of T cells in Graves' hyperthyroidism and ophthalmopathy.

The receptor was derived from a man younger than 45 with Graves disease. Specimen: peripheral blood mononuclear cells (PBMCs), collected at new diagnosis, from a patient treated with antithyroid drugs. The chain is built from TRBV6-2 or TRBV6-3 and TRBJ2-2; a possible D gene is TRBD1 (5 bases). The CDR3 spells CASKKGPGELFF. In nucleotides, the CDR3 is TGTGCCAGCAAAAAGGGGCCCGGGGAGCTGTTTTTT.